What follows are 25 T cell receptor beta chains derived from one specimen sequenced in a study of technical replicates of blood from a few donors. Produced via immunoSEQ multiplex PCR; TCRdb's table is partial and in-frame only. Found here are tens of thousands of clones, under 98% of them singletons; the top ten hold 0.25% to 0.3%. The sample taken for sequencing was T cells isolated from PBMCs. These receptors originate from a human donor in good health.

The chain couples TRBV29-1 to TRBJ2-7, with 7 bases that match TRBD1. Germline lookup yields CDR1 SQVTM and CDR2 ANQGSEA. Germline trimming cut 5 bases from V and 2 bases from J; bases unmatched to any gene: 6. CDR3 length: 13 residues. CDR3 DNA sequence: TGCAGCGTTTCTCGTGGGACAGCCTACGAGCAGTACTTC. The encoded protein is CSVSRGTAYEQYF.

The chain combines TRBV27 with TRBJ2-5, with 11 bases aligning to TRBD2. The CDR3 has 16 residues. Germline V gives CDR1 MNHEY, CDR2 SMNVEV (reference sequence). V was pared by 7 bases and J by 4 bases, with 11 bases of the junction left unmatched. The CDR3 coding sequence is TGTGCCAGCAAACCCTGGCTAGCGGGAGGAGGAGAGACCCAGTACTTC. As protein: CASKPWLAGGGETQYF.

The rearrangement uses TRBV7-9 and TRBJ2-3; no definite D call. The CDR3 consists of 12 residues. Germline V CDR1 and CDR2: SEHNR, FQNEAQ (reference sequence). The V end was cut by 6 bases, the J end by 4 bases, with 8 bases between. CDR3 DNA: TGTGCCAGCAGTCACGGGTCAGATACGCAGTATTTT. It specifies CASSHGSDTQYF.

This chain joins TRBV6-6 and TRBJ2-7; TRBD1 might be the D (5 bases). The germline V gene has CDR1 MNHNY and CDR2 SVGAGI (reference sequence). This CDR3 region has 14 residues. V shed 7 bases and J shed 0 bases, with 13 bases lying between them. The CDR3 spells CASTIQVGSYEQYF. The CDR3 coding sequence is TGTGCCAGCACCATACAGGTGGGCTCCTACGAGCAGTACTTC.

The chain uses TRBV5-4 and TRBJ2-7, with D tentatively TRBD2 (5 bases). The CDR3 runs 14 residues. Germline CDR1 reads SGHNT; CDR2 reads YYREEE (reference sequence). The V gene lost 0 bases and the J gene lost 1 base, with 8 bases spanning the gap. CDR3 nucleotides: TGTGCCAGCAGCTTGGTCGGGGATTCCTACGAGCAGTACTTC. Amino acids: CASSLVGDSYEQYF.

The CDR3 nucleotides are TGTGCCAGCAGTTTGGGGACCGGGACACCTTACGAGCAGTACTTC. This encodes CASSLGTGTPYEQYF. The rearrangement joins TRBV28 to TRBJ2-7, with D tentatively TRBD1 (6 bases). The CDR3 sequence is 15 residues long. CDR1 is MDHEN, CDR2 SYDVKM, per germline. The V end lost 3 bases, the J end lost 4 bases, and 16 bases lay between the germline ends.

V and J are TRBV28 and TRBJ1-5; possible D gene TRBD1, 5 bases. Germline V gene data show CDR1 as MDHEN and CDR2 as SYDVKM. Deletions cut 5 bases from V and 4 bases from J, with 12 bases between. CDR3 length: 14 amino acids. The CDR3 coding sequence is TGTGCCAGCAGTGTTGACAGCTTAAATCAGCCCCAGCATTTT. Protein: CASSVDSLNQPQHF. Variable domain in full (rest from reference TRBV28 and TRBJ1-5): DVKVTQSSRYLVKRTGEKVFLECVQDMDHENMFWYRQDPGLGLRLIYFSYDVKMKEKGDIPEGYSVSREKKERFSLILESASTNQTSMYLCASSVDSLNQPQHFGDGTRLSIL.

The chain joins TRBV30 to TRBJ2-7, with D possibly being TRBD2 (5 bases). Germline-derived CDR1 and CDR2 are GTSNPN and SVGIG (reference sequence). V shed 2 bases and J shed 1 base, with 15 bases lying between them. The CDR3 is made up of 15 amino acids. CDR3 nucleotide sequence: TGTGCCTGGAGTTCTTGGCCGGAGGAATCCTACGAGCAGTACTTC. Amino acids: CAWSSWPEESYEQYF.

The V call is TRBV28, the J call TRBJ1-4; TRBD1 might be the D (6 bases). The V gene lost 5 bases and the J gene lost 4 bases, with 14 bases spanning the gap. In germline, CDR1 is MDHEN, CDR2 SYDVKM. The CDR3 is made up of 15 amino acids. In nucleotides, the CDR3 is TGTGCCAGCAGTAGACAGGAGCGGAGTAATGAAAAACTGTTTTTT. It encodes CASSRQERSNEKLFF.

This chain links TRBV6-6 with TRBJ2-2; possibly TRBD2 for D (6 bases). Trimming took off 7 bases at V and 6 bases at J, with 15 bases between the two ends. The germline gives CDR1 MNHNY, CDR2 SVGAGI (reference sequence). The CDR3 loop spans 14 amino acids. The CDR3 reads CASTARGEAGELFF. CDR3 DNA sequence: TGTGCCAGCACTGCGCGGGGCGAGGCCGGGGAGCTGTTTTTT.

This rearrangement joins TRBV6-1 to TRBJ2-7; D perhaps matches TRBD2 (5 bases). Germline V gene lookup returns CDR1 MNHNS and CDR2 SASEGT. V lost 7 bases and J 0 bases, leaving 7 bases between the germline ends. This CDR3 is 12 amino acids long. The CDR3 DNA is TGTGCCAGCACCGGGGTCTCCTACGAGCAGTACTTC. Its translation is CASTGVSYEQYF.

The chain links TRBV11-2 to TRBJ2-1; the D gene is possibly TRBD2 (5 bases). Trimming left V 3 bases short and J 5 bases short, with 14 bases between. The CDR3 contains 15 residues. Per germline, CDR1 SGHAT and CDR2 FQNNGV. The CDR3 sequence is CASSFLNQLDNEQFF. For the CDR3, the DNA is TGTGCCAGCAGCTTTCTGAACCAACTAGACAATGAGCAGTTCTTC.

The CDR3 nucleotides are TGTGCCGGTGACGCGACAGGGGGCGACTACACCTTC. Its translation: CAGDATGGDYTF. The chain joins TRBV2 to TRBJ1-2, with 10 positions matching TRBD1. V shed 11 bases, J shed 10 bases, and the junction held 10 bases outside the gene matches. This CDR3 is 12 amino acids long. CDR1 is SNHLY and CDR2 is FYNNEI in the germline V gene. The whole variable domain, filled in from reference TRBV2 and TRBJ1-2, reads EPEVTQTPSHQVTQMGQEVILRCVPISNHLYFYWYRQILGQKVEFLVSFYNNEISEKSEIFDDQFSVERPDGSNFTLKIRSTKLEDSAMYFCAGDATGGDYTFGSGTRLTVV.

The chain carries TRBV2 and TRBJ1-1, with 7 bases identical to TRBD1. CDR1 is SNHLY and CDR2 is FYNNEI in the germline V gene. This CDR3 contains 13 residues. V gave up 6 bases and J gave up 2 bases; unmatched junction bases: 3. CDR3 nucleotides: TGTGCCAGCAGCAACAGGGGTAACACTGAAGCTTTCTTT. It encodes CASSNRGNTEAFF.

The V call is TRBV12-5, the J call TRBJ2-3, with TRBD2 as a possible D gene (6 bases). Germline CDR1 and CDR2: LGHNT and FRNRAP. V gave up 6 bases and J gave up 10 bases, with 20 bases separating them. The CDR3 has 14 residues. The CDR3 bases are TGTGCTAGTGGGAATCCGGGACTCCCGGTGGCGCAGTATTTT. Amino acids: CASGNPGLPVAQYF.

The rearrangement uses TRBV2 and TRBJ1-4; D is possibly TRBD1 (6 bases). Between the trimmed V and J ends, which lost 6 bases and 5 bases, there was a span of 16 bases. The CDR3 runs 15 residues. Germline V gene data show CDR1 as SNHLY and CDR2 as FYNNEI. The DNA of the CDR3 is TGTGCCAGCAGCCTCGTATTTACAGGGAATGAAAAACTGTTTTTT. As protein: CASSLVFTGNEKLFF.

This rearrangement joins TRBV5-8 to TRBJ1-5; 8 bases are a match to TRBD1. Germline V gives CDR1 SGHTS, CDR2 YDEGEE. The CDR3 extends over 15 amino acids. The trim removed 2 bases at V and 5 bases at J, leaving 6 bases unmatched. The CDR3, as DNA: TGTGCCAGCAGCTTCGACAGGGGCAGGGATCAGCCCCAGCATTTT. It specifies CASSFDRGRDQPQHF.

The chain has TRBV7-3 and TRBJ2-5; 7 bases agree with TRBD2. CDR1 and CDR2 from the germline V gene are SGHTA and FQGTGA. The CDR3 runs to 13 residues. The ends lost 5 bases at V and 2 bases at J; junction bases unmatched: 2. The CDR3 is CASSRTRQETQYF. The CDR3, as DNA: TGTGCCAGCAGCCGGACTAGGCAAGAGACCCAGTACTTC. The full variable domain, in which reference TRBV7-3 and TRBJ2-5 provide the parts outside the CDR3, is GAGVSQTPSNKVTEKGKYVELRCDPISGHTALYWYRQSLGQGPEFLIYFQGTGAADDSGLPNDRFFAVRPEGSVSTLKIQRTERGDSAVYLCASSRTRQETQYFGPGTRLLVL.

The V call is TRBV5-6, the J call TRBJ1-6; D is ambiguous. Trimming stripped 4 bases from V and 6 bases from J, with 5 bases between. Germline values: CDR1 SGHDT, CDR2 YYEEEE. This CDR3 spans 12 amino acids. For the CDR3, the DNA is TGTGCCAGCAGCCGGGGTAATTCACCCCTCCACTTT. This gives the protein CASSRGNSPLHF.

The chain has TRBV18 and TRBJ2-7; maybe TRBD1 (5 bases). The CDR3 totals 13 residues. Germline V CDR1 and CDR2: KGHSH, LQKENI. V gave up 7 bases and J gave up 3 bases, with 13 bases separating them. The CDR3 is CASLDTTHYEQYF. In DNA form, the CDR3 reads TGTGCCAGCTTGGACACGACTCACTACGAGCAGTACTTC.

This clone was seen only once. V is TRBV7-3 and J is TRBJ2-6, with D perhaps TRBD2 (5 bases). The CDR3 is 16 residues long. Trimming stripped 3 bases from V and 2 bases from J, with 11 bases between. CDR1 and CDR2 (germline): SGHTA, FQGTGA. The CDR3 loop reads CASSLAGGAGANVLTF. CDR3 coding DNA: TGTGCCAGCAGCTTGGCGGGCGGAGCTGGGGCCAACGTCCTGACTTTC. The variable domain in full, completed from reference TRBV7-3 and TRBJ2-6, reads GAGVSQTPSNKVTEKGKYVELRCDPISGHTALYWYRQSLGQGPEFLIYFQGTGAADDSGLPNDRFFAVRPEGSVSTLKIQRTERGDSAVYLCASSLAGGAGANVLTFGAGSRLTVL.

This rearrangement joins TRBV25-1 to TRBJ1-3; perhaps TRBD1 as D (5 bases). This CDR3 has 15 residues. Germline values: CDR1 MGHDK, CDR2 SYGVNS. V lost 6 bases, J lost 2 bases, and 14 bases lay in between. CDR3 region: CASSISGGTGNTIYF. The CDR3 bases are TGTGCCAGCAGCATCTCGGGGGGGACTGGAAACACCATATATTTT.

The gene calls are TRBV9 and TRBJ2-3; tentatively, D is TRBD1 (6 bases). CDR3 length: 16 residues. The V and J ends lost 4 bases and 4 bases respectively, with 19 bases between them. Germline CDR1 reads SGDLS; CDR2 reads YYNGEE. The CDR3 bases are TGTGCCAGCAGCCCCACAGAGGGGGTAAGCTCAGATACGCAGTATTTT. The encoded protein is CASSPTEGVSSDTQYF. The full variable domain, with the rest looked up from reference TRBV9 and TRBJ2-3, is DSGVTQTPKHLITATGQRVTLRCSPRSGDLSVYWYQQSLDQGLQFLIQYYNGEERAKGNILERFSAQQFPDLHSELNLSSLELGDSALYFCASSPTEGVSSDTQYFGPGTRLTVL.

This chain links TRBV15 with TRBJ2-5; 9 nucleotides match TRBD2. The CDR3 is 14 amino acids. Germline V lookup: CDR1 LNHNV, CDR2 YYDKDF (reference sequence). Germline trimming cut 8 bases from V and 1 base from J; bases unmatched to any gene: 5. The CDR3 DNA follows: TGTGCCACCGGGGTAGCGGGAGTCCAAGAGACCCAGTACTTC. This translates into CATGVAGVQETQYF.

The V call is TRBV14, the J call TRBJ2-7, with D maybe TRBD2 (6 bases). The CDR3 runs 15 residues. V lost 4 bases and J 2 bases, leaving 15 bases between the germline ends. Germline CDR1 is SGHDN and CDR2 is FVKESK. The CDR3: CASSLHSGRTYEQYF. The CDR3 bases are TGTGCCAGCAGCCTACATAGCGGAAGGACCTACGAGCAGTACTTC.